These 14 T cell receptor beta chains were all obtained from the same sample, sequenced in a study of identical twins. TCRdb reprocessed the 5' RACE reads with MiXCR, giving one entry per CDR3 protein. Of 400,000 to 550,000 distinct CDR3 sequences listed, roughly an eighth are singletons. These records were also assigned to another study, of yellow fever vaccine responses in identical twins.

Sequenced material: CD4+ T cells sorted from blood. These receptors all stem from a woman aged 18-29 years in good health.

This clonotype was seen at least ten times. The J gene is TRBJ2-1, the V gene TRBV7-2, with D possibly matching TRBD2 (5 bases). The CDR3 loop spans 11 amino acids. Germline V lookup: CDR1 SGHTA, CDR2 FQGNSA. CDR3 region: CGSGSYNEQFF. DNA for the CDR3: TGTGGGAGCGGCTCCTACAATGAGCAGTTCTTC.

The chain uses TRBV6-1 and TRBJ2-1, with 8 bases matching TRBD1. V lost 4 bases to trimming and J lost 7 bases; unmatched junction nucleotides: 21. This CDR3 spans 19 amino acids. CDR1 is MNHNS, CDR2 SASEGT, per germline. The CDR3 nucleotides are TGTGCCAGCAGTGCCGGATACAGGGGGAGAAAAAGCGAGGGGAATGAGCAGTTCTTC. This sequence encodes CASSAGYRGRKSEGNEQFF.

This clonotype was seen only a few times. The rearrangement joins TRBV7-8 to TRBJ2-1; D might be TRBD2 (6 bases). The ends were cut back, 2 bases at V and 2 bases at J, with 10 bases in the middle. Per the germline V gene, CDR1 is SGHVS and CDR2 is FQNEAQ. The CDR3 totals 15 residues. The CDR3 is CASSLRETPYNEQFF. In DNA, the CDR3 is TGTGCCAGCAGCTTACGGGAGACCCCCTACAATGAGCAGTTCTTC.

This sequence joins TRBV5-1 and TRBJ2-2; 9 bases fit TRBD2. CDR3 length: 17 residues. The ends lost 0 bases at V and 2 bases at J; junction bases unmatched: 5. CDR1 is SGHRS and CDR2 is YFSETQ in the germline V gene. CDR3: CASSLARLAANTGELFF. Written as DNA, the CDR3 is TGCGCCAGCAGCTTGGCGAGACTAGCGGCAAACACCGGGGAGCTGTTTTTT.

The rearrangement links TRBV3-1 to TRBJ1-6, with no clear D. CDR3 length: 14 residues. Trimming removed 4 bases at V and 4 bases at J, with 8 bases between. The V gene's germline CDR1 is LGHDT and CDR2 YNNKEL (reference sequence). The CDR3 DNA follows: TGTGCCAGCAGCCCTACGTCGTATAATTCACCCCTCCACTTT. It translates to CASSPTSYNSPLHF.

The table lists this clonotype with many counts. The V call is TRBV12-3 or TRBV12-4, the J call TRBJ1-5; D is unresolved. CDR3 length equals 14 residues. Trimming cost V 5 bases and J 0 bases, with 8 bases left between them. CDR3 in DNA: TGTGCCAGCAGTCCGACCGATAGCAATCAGCCCCAGCATTTT. Residues: CASSPTDSNQPQHF.

CDR3 DNA sequence: TGTGCCAGCAGCGGGGGGCTAGCGTCCAGGGAGCTGTTTTTT. It specifies CASSGGLASRELFF. The gene calls are TRBV2 and TRBJ2-2; D is perhaps TRBD2 (7 bases). CDR3 size: 14 residues. Germline CDR1 reads SNHLY; CDR2 reads FYNNEI. Trimming cost V 6 bases and J 9 bases, with 17 bases left between them.

There are a few counts of this clonotype. The chain joins TRBV4-2 to TRBJ2-1; 10 bases align to TRBD1. This CDR3 comprises 22 residues. J gave up 4 bases and V 2 bases, and 23 bases lay outside the gene matches. Germline CDR1 and CDR2: LGHNA and YNFKEQ. CDR3: CASSQSRARGTGVEATYNEQFF. DNA of the CDR3: TGTGCCAGCAGCCAAAGTAGGGCTCGAGGGACAGGGGTTGAAGCGACGTACAATGAGCAGTTCTTC.

This clonotype was observed many times. The V and J genes are TRBV7-2 and TRBJ1-5; no clear D. Germline V gene lookup returns CDR1 SGHTA and CDR2 FQGNSA. The CDR3 is made up of 15 amino acids. The V gene lost 0 bases and the J gene lost 0 bases, with 6 bases spanning the gap. The CDR3 loop is CASSLAWHSNQPQHF. The CDR3 region has the DNA TGTGCCAGCAGCTTAGCTTGGCATAGCAATCAGCCCCAGCATTTT.

The V and J genes are TRBV4-3 and TRBJ2-5; D might be TRBD1 (5 bases). The CDR3 totals 13 residues. With 5 bases removed from V and 1 base from J, the gap between germline ends came to 8 bases. The germline CDR1 and CDR2 sequences are LGHNA and YSLEER. Here the CDR3 reads CASSKDIQETQYF. For the CDR3, the DNA is TGCGCCAGCAGCAAGGACATCCAAGAGACCCAGTACTTC.

J is TRBJ1-1 and V is TRBV3-1, with 8 nucleotides matching TRBD1. Germline values: CDR1 LGHDT, CDR2 YNNKEL (reference sequence). The CDR3 has 16 amino acids. The V and J ends lost 3 bases and 6 bases, in that order; junction bases with no gene match: 12. CDR3 sequence: CASSQTPRTGRPEAFF. CDR3 DNA: TGTGCCAGCAGCCAGACGCCCCGGACAGGGCGACCTGAAGCTTTCTTT.

This clonotype was recorded a few times. This chain connects TRBV12-3 or TRBV12-4 to TRBJ2-2, with D possibly being TRBD1 (6 bases). The CDR3 has 14 amino acids. Trimming removed 2 bases at V and 6 bases at J, with 10 bases between. CDR3 loop: CASSLISGAGELFF. In nucleotides, the CDR3 is TGTGCCAGCAGTTTAATCTCAGGGGCCGGGGAGCTGTTTTTT.

The chain is built from TRBV25-1 and TRBJ2-2; TRBD1 agrees at 10 bases. Germline V gives CDR1 MGHDK, CDR2 SYGVNS. With 3 bases clipped from V and 5 bases from J, the junction kept 3 bases outside the gene matches. CDR3 length: 15 amino acids. CDR3 region: CASSETGGGTGELFF. DNA for the CDR3: TGTGCCAGCAGTGAGACAGGGGGCGGGACCGGGGAGCTGTTTTTT. Full variable domain (missing parts from reference TRBV25-1 and TRBJ2-2): EADIYQTPRYLVIGTGKKITLECSQTMGHDKMYWYQQDPGMELHLIHYSYGVNSTEKGDLSSESTVSRIRTEHFPLTLESARPSHTSQYLCASSETGGGTGELFFGEGSRLTVL.

This clonotype was counted between two and nine times. V and J are TRBV6-1 and TRBJ2-2; D assignment may be TRBD1 or TRBD2 (5 bases each). This CDR3 has 17 amino acids. Germline lookup yields CDR1 MNHNS and CDR2 SASEGT. V was clipped by 0 bases and J by 2 bases, with 13 bases between them. The CDR3 region is CASSEALWGLNTGELFF. The CDR3 nucleotides read TGTGCCAGCAGTGAAGCACTATGGGGGTTAAACACCGGGGAGCTGTTTTTT.